This T cell receptor (beta chain) appears in the sequencing data of a study of technical replicates of blood from a few donors. The ends were cut back, 1 base at V and 7 bases at J, with 11 bases in the middle. The CDR3 loop spans 14 amino acids. The V gene's germline CDR1 is KGHSH and CDR2 LQKENI. Measured with immunoSEQ multiplex PCR; TCRdb has only the in-frame clones, and not every one. The sample holds about 100,000 clones, approximately 94% seen once. This receptor was taken from a human donor in good health. J is TRBJ2-1 and V is TRBV18; perhaps TRBD1 as D (5 bases). The sequencing input was T cells isolated from PBMCs. CDR3 residues: CASSPLLQGNEQFF. CDR3 bases: TGTGCCAGCTCACCACTCCTGCAGGGAAATGAGCAGTTCTTC.